This T cell receptor (beta chain) was sequenced during a study of cytomegalovirus exposure and HLA in healthy donors. This CDR3 is built from 18 residues. J was trimmed by 2 bases and V by 2 bases; bases with no gene match: 14. Germline values: CDR1 SGHTA, CDR2 FQGNSA. To note about this clone: Its antigen is undetermined.

All donors participated as healthy donors of bone marrow. Study observations and caveats: According to the study, 160 or so TCR beta chains were cytomegalovirus-associated. The later analysis indicated that the majority of CMV-associated TCR beta chains appeared HLA-restricted.

PCR used 60 Vbeta primers and 13 Jbeta primers. Using immunoSEQ multiplex PCR, the repertoire was profiled, and TCRdb retains in-frame clones only, with some absent. The repertoire includes about 200,000 clones, roughly 80% of them detected once, and 2.5% to 3.5% sits in the top ten. This chain uses TRBV7-2 with TRBJ2-7, with 8 bases lining up with TRBD1. Source material: PBMCs. The TCR originated in a woman aged 35 to 49 in good health and CMV-seronegative. CDR3: CASSLLWVSDREPYEQYF. CDR3 sequence (DNA): TGTGCCAGCAGCTTATTATGGGTTTCGGACAGGGAGCCCTACGAGCAGTACTTC.